This T cell receptor beta chain was found in a study of shared clonotypes between healthy human individuals. V was pared by 8 bases and J by 2 bases, with 11 bases of the junction left unmatched. Germline V gene sequence: CDR1 SEHNR, CDR2 FQNEAQ (reference sequence). The CDR3 contains 17 residues. The assay was immunoSEQ multiplex PCR, and TCRdb's table has in-frame clones only and misses some. The sample lists millions of clones; roughly 91% were seen once. It was CD45RO-negative cells, positively selected for CCR7, that made up naive CD8 cells, with terminally differentiated effector memory CD45RA+ cells excluded. The healthy adult donors were HIV-negative and reported no recent acute infections or vaccinations. Every donor was a Caucasian adult from Nashville, Tennessee.

This chain uses TRBV7-9 with TRBJ2-6, with 8 bases identical to TRBD1. This sequence was found in a man between 18 and 35 years old in good health. Some clones in this sample may be carry-over from other donors' samples. The sample consisted of naive CD8+ T cells from PBMCs. This chain's CDR3 is CASVDREFQAGANVLTF. CDR3 bases: TGTGCCAGCGTGGACAGGGAGTTTCAGGCTGGGGCCAACGTCCTGACTTTC. Combining the CDR3 with reference TRBV7-9 and TRBJ2-6 gives the whole variable domain DTGVSQNPRHKITKRGQNVTFRCDPISEHNRLYWYRQTLGQGPEFLTYFQNEAQLEKSRLLSDRFSAERPKGSFSTLEIQRTEQGDSAMYLCASVDREFQAGANVLTFGAGSRLTVL.